This is a list of T cell receptor beta chains from one sample in a study of blood T cell repertoires in COVID-19. Sequencing used immunoSEQ multiplex PCR; TCRdb keeps in-frame clones, though not all of them. The sample contains about 90,000 clones, 75% to 95% of which appear only once. The sequencing input was peripheral blood. Receptor source: a human donor with active COVID-19. The donor label of this sample is uncertain. Both conserved end residues are part of each CDR3. The order of the fields is J gene, V gene, D gene, CDR3 protein. The D gene is left open where the match is weak.

j_call: TRBJ2-1; v_call: TRBV5-1; d_call: NA; cdr3_aa: CASSFSAGSYNEQFF
j_call: TRBJ1-1; v_call: TRBV19; d_call: NA; cdr3_aa: CASRRVGGTEAFF
j_call: TRBJ2-2; v_call: TRBV6-5; d_call: NA; cdr3_aa: CASSSRTVANTGELFF
j_call: TRBJ1-5; v_call: TRBV9; d_call: NA; cdr3_aa: CASARGDGNQPQHF
j_call: TRBJ2-3; v_call: TRBV24-1; d_call: TRBD1; cdr3_aa: CATSEGQASTDTQYF
j_call: TRBJ2-7; v_call: TRBV2; d_call: NA; cdr3_aa: CASSETYEQYF
j_call: TRBJ1-5; v_call: TRBV6-2/TRBV6-3; d_call: NA; cdr3_aa: CASSYSRQGPLTNQPQHF
j_call: TRBJ2-7; v_call: TRBV4-1; d_call: NA; cdr3_aa: CASSHQKRDGSSYEQYF
j_call: TRBJ2-5; v_call: TRBV5-6; d_call: NA; cdr3_aa: CASSLPLRQETQYF
j_call: TRBJ2-3; v_call: TRBV4-2; d_call: NA; cdr3_aa: CASSQAGRGVMTDTQYF
j_call: TRBJ2-5; v_call: TRBV7-3; d_call: NA; cdr3_aa: CASSLNGGAGETQYF
j_call: TRBJ2-1; v_call: TRBV7-9; d_call: NA; cdr3_aa: CASSTGNYNEQFF
j_call: TRBJ1-1; v_call: TRBV2; d_call: NA; cdr3_aa: CASGGASGTEAFF
j_call: TRBJ2-5; v_call: TRBV9; d_call: TRBD2; cdr3_aa: CASSVRGLAGEETQYF
j_call: TRBJ1-2; v_call: TRBV7-3; d_call: TRBD1; cdr3_aa: CASSLASGGNYGYTF
j_call: TRBJ2-7; v_call: TRBV9; d_call: TRBD1; cdr3_aa: CASSVGTGQGVNEQYF
j_call: TRBJ1-2; v_call: TRBV28; d_call: TRBD1; cdr3_aa: CASFSRGRTFGYTF
j_call: TRBJ2-2; v_call: TRBV11-2; d_call: NA; cdr3_aa: CASSLDFRGADTGELFF
j_call: TRBJ2-3; v_call: TRBV5-6; d_call: NA; cdr3_aa: CASSPPPWRATDTQYF
j_call: TRBJ2-5; v_call: TRBV24-1; d_call: TRBD1; cdr3_aa: CATSDPGQGEETQYF
j_call: TRBJ1-1; v_call: TRBV6-1; d_call: TRBD1; cdr3_aa: CASSERTGGRGAFF
j_call: TRBJ1-2; v_call: TRBV7-9; d_call: TRBD1; cdr3_aa: CASSLVTGALGFDYGYTF
j_call: TRBJ2-2; v_call: TRBV5-1; d_call: TRBD1; cdr3_aa: CASTKRGTGVTGELFF
j_call: TRBJ2-7; v_call: TRBV7-6; d_call: TRBD1; cdr3_aa: CASSLVAGGTYEQYF
j_call: TRBJ2-5; v_call: TRBV27; d_call: TRBD2; cdr3_aa: CASSFYLAGKETQYF
j_call: TRBJ2-1; v_call: TRBV3-1/TRBV3-2; d_call: TRBD2; cdr3_aa: CASSPTLWGTSAPKEQFF
j_call: TRBJ1-2; v_call: TRBV2; d_call: NA; cdr3_aa: CASRPTPGGYTF
j_call: TRBJ2-1; v_call: TRBV11-2; d_call: TRBD2; cdr3_aa: CASSSSGRGNEQFF
j_call: TRBJ2-5; v_call: TRBV18; d_call: NA; cdr3_aa: CASSLGLEETQYF
j_call: TRBJ1-5; v_call: TRBV19; d_call: NA; cdr3_aa: CASSISGQYGNQPQHF
j_call: TRBJ2-2; v_call: TRBV5-4; d_call: TRBD1; cdr3_aa: CASSAGTGGPGGELFF
j_call: TRBJ1-2; v_call: TRBV10-3; d_call: NA; cdr3_aa: CAITGTREYGYTF
j_call: TRBJ2-1; v_call: TRBV4-3; d_call: TRBD1; cdr3_aa: CASSPLGTGRYNEQFF
j_call: TRBJ1-5; v_call: TRBV9; d_call: TRBD1; cdr3_aa: CASSTGTGRQPQHF
j_call: TRBJ2-7; v_call: TRBV7-2; d_call: NA; cdr3_aa: CASSLVEGEQYF
j_call: TRBJ2-1; v_call: TRBV5-8; d_call: NA; cdr3_aa: CASSLGAGIDYNEQFF
j_call: TRBJ2-7; v_call: TRBV19; d_call: TRBD1; cdr3_aa: CATLSVQGKYEQYF
j_call: TRBJ1-1; v_call: TRBV2; d_call: NA; cdr3_aa: CASSVQTEAFF
j_call: TRBJ2-3; v_call: TRBV19; d_call: NA; cdr3_aa: CASSISTGLGDTQYF
j_call: TRBJ2-5; v_call: TRBV18; d_call: NA; cdr3_aa: CASSPPGGRDQETQYF
j_call: TRBJ1-3; v_call: TRBV4-2; d_call: NA; cdr3_aa: CASSQTTSSGNTIYF
j_call: TRBJ2-7; v_call: TRBV5-1; d_call: TRBD1; cdr3_aa: CASSSVTGGYEQYF